The rows below give T cell receptor beta chains drawn from one sample of a study of response to subunit inactivated influenza vaccine. Each CDR3 protein gets one entry after TCRdb re-called the RT-PCR reads with MiXCR. The repertoire holds 600,000 to 850,000 distinct CDR3 sequences, 14% seen once, with roughly 7.2% in the top ten. Sample: PBMCs from blood, taken 14 to 15 days before vaccination. The receptors originated from a man aged 45 to 65 who received an inactivated influenza vaccine. CDR3s include the opening cysteine and the closing phenylalanine or tryptophan. A D gene is named only where the DNA matches it firmly. The listing skips clone size in some rows; elsewhere it reads once, few, many or a size class.

v_call	j_call	d_call	clone_size	cdr3_nt	cdr3_aa
TRBV28	TRBJ2-7	TRBD1	NA	TGTGCCAGCAGTTCCGCTCGGGACAGTACCTACGAGCAGTACTTC	CASSSARDSTYEQYF
TRBV5-6	TRBJ2-6	NA	NA	TGTGCCAGCAGCTTGGGTGTCTACCTACCAGAGGCCAACGTCCTGACTTTC	CASSLGVYLPEANVLTF
TRBV4-1	TRBJ1-1	NA	NA	TGCGCCAGCAGCCAAGAGTACTACACATTGAACACTGAAGCTTTCTTT	CASSQEYYTLNTEAFF
TRBV20-1	TRBJ1-1	NA	NA	TGCAGTGCTAGAGATCTAGGAACCACTGAAGCTTTCTTT	CSARDLGTTEAFF
TRBV5-1	TRBJ2-7	TRBD1	NA	TGCGCCAGCAGCATAGGACAGGGAACCTACGAGCAGTACTTC	CASSIGQGTYEQYF
TRBV29-1	TRBJ2-5	NA	NA	TGCAGCGTTGAAGGTTCACAATTTGGTAACCAAGAGACCCAGTACTTC	CSVEGSQFGNQETQYF
TRBV5-1	TRBJ1-2	NA	many	TGCGCCAGCAGCCCTACCGGGACTCCAATACACTATGGCTACACCTTC	CASSPTGTPIHYGYTF
TRBV29-1	TRBJ2-7	NA	many	TGCAGCGTTGAAATCGCAGCCACCTACGAGCAGTACTTC	CSVEIAATYEQYF
TRBV20-1	TRBJ2-7	NA	NA	TGCAGTGCTCCTCCGCCCGGGGCCGGCTACGAGCAGTACTTC	CSAPPPGAGYEQYF
TRBV5-6	TRBJ2-7	NA	NA	TGTGCCAGCAGCTTCTCGGGAGTGGTCCACGAGCAGTACTTC	CASSFSGVVHEQYF
TRBV29-1	TRBJ2-1	NA	NA	TGCAGCGGGGGGCCTAGCGGAGGCCTAAGTAGAGCCTACAATGAGCAGTTCTTC	CSGGPSGGLSRAYNEQFF
TRBV20-1	TRBJ2-1	TRBD2	NA	TGCAGTGCTAGAGCGACTAGCGGTTACTACAATGAGCAGTTCTTC	CSARATSGYYNEQFF
TRBV4-2	TRBJ2-5	NA	NA	TGTGCCATCAGTCCCGGGACCCTCTGCTGGGAGACCCAGTACTTC	CAISPGTLCWETQYF
TRBV6-5	TRBJ2-7	NA	many	TGTGCCAGCAGTTACTGGGCAGGGGCCTACGAGCAGTACTTC	CASSYWAGAYEQYF